The clone carrying this T cell receptor (beta chain) came up once. What it binds is unknown. At one end the junction does not follow the germline gene, possibly because of a read error. No neoadjuvant therapy was given to the selected pancreatic ductal adenocarcinoma patients before their surgery. Germline assignment: CDR1 SGHAT and CDR2 FQNNGV. The CDR3 contains 15 residues. The entry originates in a study of T cells in pancreatic ductal adenocarcinoma. Using immunoSEQ multiplex PCR, the repertoire was profiled, and TCRdb retains in-frame clones only, with some absent. The sample carries roughly 500 clones, roughly 89% recorded once. The study's findings and limits: Results skew toward the minority of patients with early-stage disease. No significant tumor-blood clonality difference; means were about 0.1 and 0.07. Tumor samples had fewer productive templates and approximately 8-fold fewer unique clonotypes than blood. Tumors hold more CD45RO+ effector T cells, which may bias toward lower diversity.

This clonotype originated in a human donor with pancreatic ductal adenocarcinoma. The donor label of this sample is uncertain. V is TRBV11-2 and J is TRBJ2-6; D gene unclear. Input material: pancreatic tumor tissue. CDR3 coding DNA: TGTGCCAGCAGCCTGTATAGAACAAGCAACAAAGTCGGGCCATTC. Protein sequence: CASSLYRTSNKVGPF. The full variable domain, with the rest looked up from reference TRBV11-2 and TRBJ2-6, is EAGVAQSPRYKIIEKRQSVAFWCNPISGHATLYWYQQILGQGPKLLIQFQNNGVVDDSQLPKDRFSAERLKGVDSTLKIQPAKLEDSAVYLCASSLYRTSNKVGPFGAGSRLTVL.